The following is a T cell receptor beta chain sequence with its context. Many counts were recorded for this clonotype. The antigen it binds to is not known. No per-base quality is available; no much larger clone lies one base away. Ficoll-Paque density gradient centrifugation was the method used to isolate PBMCs. Sequencing instrument: Illumina NovaSeq 6000. TCRalpha and TCRbeta cDNA libraries were built by 5'RACE with constant-segment primers, adding sample barcodes and unique molecular identifiers. RNA was extracted from every sample with Trizol reagent. Library amplification was performed in two PCR steps, and a second sample barcode and Illumina TruSeq adapters were introduced in the second step. Sequencing of libraries was performed on an Illumina NovaSeq with 2 x 150 bp paired-end reads. As for the authors' bioinformatics: Demultiplexing of reads and collapsing into UMI-guided consensus sequences were performed with migec v1.2.7. With mixcr v2.1.11, UMI consensuses were aligned to TRA and TRB V and J templates and assembled into clonotypes. A clonotype was counted as expanded or contracted only if both edgeR and NoisET called the change significant, with noise models trained on biological replicates. For edgeR calls, the cutoffs were a false discovery rate-adjusted p below 0.01 and a log2 fold-change threshold of 1. PCA with hierarchical clustering of max-normalized trajectories of the 1000 most abundant clonotypes was used as exploratory dynamics analysis. Separately sequenced CD4+ and CD8+ repertoires were used to assign the CD4 or CD8 phenotype of responding clones. In-frame beta chains were kept once TCRdb had trimmed the public reads at Q25 with fastp and called clones with MiXCR. Entries are consolidated by CDR3 protein sequence, retaining the most common genes and DNA. The V and J calls and clone size come from TCRdb's table, not from the authors' own analysis. The sample profile shows a few hundred thousand distinct CDR3 sequences; 20% to 25% of them were found once. The ten largest clones take up 21% of the sample.

The data are from a study of T-cell memory formation after mild COVID-19 (dated by TCRdb to about 2021). About the full investigation: Most TCR sequence clusters were specific to one of the two donors. In two donors, T-cell clones that expanded and contracted after mild COVID-19 were followed by sequencing TCRalpha and TCRbeta repertoires longitudinally. Two young, previously healthy adult volunteers made up the cohort, one male and one female.

What the authors observed across the whole study: Only a couple of mild cases were covered in the study, and larger cohorts including severe cases with pre-infection samples were considered necessary. SARS-CoV-2 specificity was not confirmed for the second-wave clones peaking on day 37. Contracting CD4+ clones were found mainly in CM and EM memory subsets, while CD8+ clones were enriched in EMRA. The detection of some responding clones in pre-infection memory suggests that pre-existing cross-reactive memory T cells joined the SARS-CoV-2 response. Clones contracting from day 15 to 85 had balanced CD4/CD8 phenotypes, while a second wave expanding from day 15 to 37 was biased towards CD4+.

The germline V gene yields MNHEY for CDR1 and SVGAGI for CDR2. For this chain, trimming is 6 bases at the V end and 6 bases at the J end, and the number of junction bases without a gene match is 10. The CDR3 sequence holds 15 residues, the cysteine and phenylalanine included. Only the CDR3 region is kept as DNA, spanning 45 bases read in frame from base 1. The chain was built from TRBV6-5 and TRBJ2-1, with TRBD1 matching 8 junction bases. Sequencing used PBMCs or a T cell subset sorted from them (not recorded which). This receptor was identified in a man between 18 and 35 years old who had mild COVID-19 (a few samples of this study predate the infection). The sample titles of this study are shuffled in the database, so cell type and time point are left out; the donor was told from shared clones. The CDR3 has the sequence CASSSQGALGNEQFF. Read as DNA, the sequence is TGTGCCAGCAGCTCCCAGGGGGCGCTTGGCAATGAGCAGTTCTTC.